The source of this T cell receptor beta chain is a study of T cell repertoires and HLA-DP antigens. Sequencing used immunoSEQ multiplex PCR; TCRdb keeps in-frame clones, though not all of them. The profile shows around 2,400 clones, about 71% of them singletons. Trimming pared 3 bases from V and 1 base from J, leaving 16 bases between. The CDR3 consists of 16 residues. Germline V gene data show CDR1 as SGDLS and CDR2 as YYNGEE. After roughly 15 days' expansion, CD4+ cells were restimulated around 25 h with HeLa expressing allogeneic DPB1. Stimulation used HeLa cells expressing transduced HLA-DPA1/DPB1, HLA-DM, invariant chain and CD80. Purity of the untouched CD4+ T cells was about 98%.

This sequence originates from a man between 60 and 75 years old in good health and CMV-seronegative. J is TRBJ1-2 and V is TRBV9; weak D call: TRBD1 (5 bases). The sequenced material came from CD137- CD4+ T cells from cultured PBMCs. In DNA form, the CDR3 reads TGTGCCAGCAGCGGGGGCAGTCTGACTTTTAACTATGGCTACACCTTC. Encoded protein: CASSGGSLTFNYGYTF. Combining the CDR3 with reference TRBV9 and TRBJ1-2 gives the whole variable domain DSGVTQTPKHLITATGQRVTLRCSPRSGDLSVYWYQQSLDQGLQFLIQYYNGEERAKGNILERFSAQQFPDLHSELNLSSLELGDSALYFCASSGGSLTFNYGYTFGSGTRLTVV.